A single sample is the source of the 32 T cell receptor beta chains below, sequenced in a study of molecular identifiers for immune sequencing clone quantification. TCRdb analysed the PCR reads with MiXCR anew, one entry per CDR3 protein. The profile shows about 640,000 distinct CDR3 sequences, less than 20% of them singletons. The sample taken for sequencing was naive CD8+ T cells from blood, with Jurkat cell RNA spiked in. Specified subset: FACS-sorted CD8+CD4-CCR7+CD45RA+ naive T cells. Source of these receptors: a human donor in good health. Some libraries in this study had Jurkat cell RNA spiked in.

As concerns this clonotype: Since a much larger clone is just one base distant, this may be a read error. The chain joins TRBV9 to TRBJ1-3; D gene unclear. Germline CDR1 is SGDLS and CDR2 is YYNGEE. This CDR3 is built from 13 residues. The CDR3 here is CASSGTLGTTIYF. In DNA form, the CDR3 reads TGTGCCAGCAGCGGAACCTTAGGAACCACCATATATTTT.

The V call is TRBV4-3, the J call TRBJ2-7, with a weak D call TRBD1 (6 bases). V shed 0 bases and J shed 2 bases, with 11 bases lying between them. This CDR3 is 15 amino acids long. Per germline, CDR1 LGHNA and CDR2 YSLEER. The DNA of the CDR3 is TGCGCCAGCAGCCAAGATCGGACAGCAACCTACGAGCAGTACTTC. Translated, it gives CASSQDRTATYEQYF.

The chain has TRBV5-6 and TRBJ1-4; D is perhaps TRBD1 (5 bases). Germline CDR1 and CDR2: SGHDT and YYEEEE. This CDR3 region has 17 residues. The ends were cut back, 4 bases at V and 4 bases at J, with 20 bases in the middle. This CDR3 reads CASSIRGRDRFNEKLFF. Written as DNA, the CDR3 is TGTGCCAGCAGCATTCGAGGCCGGGACCGGTTTAATGAAAAACTGTTTTTT.

This chain connects TRBV2 to TRBJ2-2; D possibly uses TRBD1 or TRBD2 (5 bases each). Germline V lookup: CDR1 SNHLY, CDR2 FYNNEI. The CDR3 length is 17 residues. The germline V and J ends were trimmed by 5 bases and 0 bases, with 16 bases remaining between them. Here the CDR3 reads CASSRGIGSANTGELFF. As DNA, the CDR3 is TGTGCCAGCAGTCGGGGCATCGGGTCCGCGAACACCGGGGAGCTGTTTTTT. Variable domain in full (rest from reference TRBV2 and TRBJ2-2): EPEVTQTPSHQVTQMGQEVILRCVPISNHLYFYWYRQILGQKVEFLVSFYNNEISEKSEIFDDQFSVERPDGSNFTLKIRSTKLEDSAMYFCASSRGIGSANTGELFFGEGSRLTVL.

Details on this clonotype: A much larger clone differs by one base, so this may be a read error. Here the CDR3 omits its conserved ending phenylalanine or tryptophan, so a read error is the likely source. The gene calls are TRBV4-1 and TRBJ1-6, with D possibly TRBD1 on 5 matching bases. CDR3 length: 15 amino acids. In germline, CDR1 is MGHRA, CDR2 YSYEKL. Trimming removed 1 base at V and 5 bases at J, with 9 bases between. The CDR3 spells CASSQAGLDNSPLHI. The CDR3 nucleotides are TGCGCCAGCAGCCAAGCAGGGCTGGATAATTCACCCCTCCACATT.

A note on this clonotype: A much larger clone lies a single base off, so this may be a read error. The J gene is TRBJ2-3, the V gene TRBV21-1; the D call TRBD1 from the table was never checked on the DNA. TRBV21-1 is marked as a pseudogene. The CDR3 spans 16 residues. The CDR3 reads CASSKPLGELTDTQYF. The CDR3 nucleotides read TGTGCCAGCAGCAAACCCCTGGGGGAGCTCACAGATACGCAGTATTTT.

The table lists this clonotype with many counts. The chain links TRBV12-3 or TRBV12-4 to TRBJ1-1; 9 bases fit TRBD1. Trimming took 5 bases from V and 5 from J; bases not matched to a gene: 9. The CDR3 is made up of 15 amino acids. Here the CDR3 DNA reads TGTGCCAGCAGTCATGCACAGGGGGCCTCGACTGAAGCTTTCTTT. It is translated as CASSHAQGASTEAFF.

There are many counts of this clonotype. The chain links TRBV7-2 to TRBJ2-7; a possible D gene is TRBD2 (5 bases). Between the trimmed V and J ends, which lost 3 bases and 2 bases, there was a span of 14 bases. This CDR3 is built from 15 residues. The germline gives CDR1 SGHTA, CDR2 FQGNSA. DNA of the CDR3: TGTGCCAGCAGCTTTGGGTCAGGAGCGGCCTACGAGCAGTACTTC. Translation: CASSFGSGAAYEQYF.

Regarding this clonotype: With a much larger clone just one base away, this may be a read error. This rearrangement joins TRBV5-6 to TRBJ2-5; D gene uncertain. The V gene's germline CDR1 is SGHDT and CDR2 YYEEEE. This CDR3 comprises 11 residues. V was shortened by 6 bases and J by 1 base, with 4 bases between the two germline ends. Written as DNA, the CDR3 is TGTGCCAGCACCTGCCAAGAGACCCAGTACTTC. This codes for CASTCQETQYF.

This clonotype has more than one count but fewer than ten. The chain couples TRBV20-1 to TRBJ2-1; 8 bases fit TRBD2. The CDR3 sequence is 13 residues long. V lost 3 bases to trimming and J lost 7 bases; unmatched junction nucleotides: 5. Germline values: CDR1 DFQATT, CDR2 SNEGSKA (reference sequence). The CDR3 nucleotides are TGCAGTGCTAGCGGGAGGGCCCAAAATGAGCAGTTCTTC. This encodes CSASGRAQNEQFF.

Only one count was recorded for this clonotype. The chain joins TRBV7-9 to TRBJ2-7; either TRBD1 or TRBD2 may supply D (5 bases each). The CDR3 consists of 15 residues. V lost 1 base to trimming and J lost 9 bases, with 19 bases between them. Germline CDR1 is SEHNR and CDR2 is FQNEAQ (reference sequence). Written as DNA, the CDR3 is TGTGCCAGCAGCTTAGGGGGACGTCCCTCCCACGTGCAGTACTTC. It specifies CASSLGGRPSHVQYF. Filled out from reference TRBV7-9 and TRBJ2-7, the complete variable domain reads DTGVSQNPRHKITKRGQNVTFRCDPISEHNRLYWYRQTLGQGPEFLTYFQNEAQLEKSRLLSDRFSAERPKGSFSTLEIQRTEQGDSAMYLCASSLGGRPSHVQYFGPGTRLTVT.

Turning to this clonotype: This may be a read error: a much more frequent sequence differs by one nucleotide. This sequence joins TRBV7-6 and TRBJ1-4; D ambiguous. Germline-derived CDR1 and CDR2 are SGHVS and FNYEAQ. This CDR3 comprises 17 residues. CDR3 residues: CASTLTRSLATNGKLFF. CDR3 nucleotide sequence: TGTGCCAGCACCCTTACCCGGTCCCTTGCAACTAATGGAAAACTGTTTTTT.

V usage is TRBV15 and J usage is TRBJ1-1, with D perhaps matching TRBD1 (5 bases). This CDR3 has 13 amino acids. Germline values: CDR1 LNHNV, CDR2 YYDKDF (reference sequence). Trimming shortened V by 6 bases and J by 5 bases, and 13 bases separated the two germline ends. The CDR3 nucleotides are TGTGCCACCAGTCACCAGGGACCGACTGAAGCTTTCTTT. Translation: CATSHQGPTEAFF.

The sample holds many counts of this clonotype. CDR3 loop: CASSYPDSSGANVLTF. The DNA of the CDR3 is TGTGCCAGCAGTTACCCAGACAGTTCTGGGGCCAACGTCCTGACTTTC. The chain uses TRBV6-6 and TRBJ2-6; the D gene is possibly TRBD1 (5 bases). The V end lost 2 bases, the J end lost 1 base, and 9 bases lay between the germline ends. CDR1 and CDR2 from the germline V gene are MNHNY and SVGAGI (reference sequence). This CDR3 region has 16 residues.

This clonotype was recorded at least ten times. Here the CDR3 DNA reads TGTGCCAGCAGTTTTGACAGGGCCTCCTACAATGAGCAGTTCTTC. This codes for CASSFDRASYNEQFF. The V gene is TRBV27, the J gene TRBJ2-1, with TRBD1 matching 7 bases. CDR3 length: 15 amino acids. Germline V gene sequence: CDR1 MNHEY, CDR2 SMNVEV (reference sequence). Trimming took 3 bases from V and 0 from J; bases not matched to a gene: 2.

This clonotype was counted at least ten times. The V and J genes are TRBV9 and TRBJ1-4; maybe TRBD1 (6 bases). The CDR3 consists of 15 residues. Germline V gene data show CDR1 as SGDLS and CDR2 as YYNGEE. The V and J ends lost 0 bases and 8 bases respectively, with 14 bases between them. The CDR3 DNA reads TGTGCCAGCAGCGTAGAAGGGGGATTGAACGAAAAACTGTTTTTT. Amino acid sequence: CASSVEGGLNEKLFF.

About this clonotype: Here the CDR3 omits its conserved ending phenylalanine or tryptophan, so a read error is the likely source. The DNA is omitted, as the CDR3 cannot be located on it reliably, and the CDR3 follows TCRdb's listing. The gene calls are TRBV7-8 and TRBJ2-3; TRBD2, the table's D call, lacks a check against the DNA. The CDR3 numbers 16 amino acids, ends counted. CDR1 is SGHVS and CDR2 is FQNEAQ in the germline V gene. CDR3 sequence reads: CASSHTSGGATDTQCS.

This clonotype was picked up a small number of times. The chain has TRBV2 and TRBJ1-2; tentative D call: TRBD1 (6 bases). Trimming removed 2 bases from V and 4 bases from J, with 14 bases in between. The CDR3 runs 15 residues. CDR1 and CDR2 from the germline V gene are SNHLY and FYNNEI. This CDR3 is CASSELLQGGYGYTF. The CDR3 nucleotides read TGTGCCAGCAGTGAATTATTACAGGGAGGCTATGGCTACACCTTC.

A few counts support this clonotype. The chain employs TRBV7-2 and TRBJ2-1, with 8 bases matching TRBD2. The CDR3 has 19 amino acids. Trimming removed 1 base from V and 4 bases from J; junction bases left unmatched: 15. The germline V gene encodes CDR1 SGHTA and CDR2 FQGNSA. The CDR3 reads CASSLDGSGAPGLYNEQFF. Written as DNA, the CDR3 is TGTGCCAGCAGCTTAGATGGTAGCGGGGCCCCAGGCCTTTACAATGAGCAGTTCTTC.

This clonotype was seen repeatedly, ten times or more. This rearrangement joins TRBV12-3 or TRBV12-4 to TRBJ2-3; 10 positions agree with TRBD2. The V segment lost 1 base and the J segment 2 bases; nucleotides outside the gene matches: 3. This CDR3 has 16 amino acids. CDR3 bases: TGTGCCAGCAGTTTAGGAGCGGGAGGGTTCACAGATACGCAGTATTTT. Translation: CASSLGAGGFTDTQYF.

This clonotype showed up many times. The V call is TRBV19, the J call TRBJ2-7; 9 bases agree with TRBD2. V shed 7 bases, J shed 5 bases, and the junction held 6 bases outside the gene matches. Germline CDR1 reads LNHDA; CDR2 reads SQIVND (reference sequence). CDR3 size: 13 residues. CDR3: CASTHSGGDEQYF. The CDR3 DNA is TGTGCCAGTACCCATAGCGGGGGCGACGAGCAGTACTTC.

This clonotype was observed many times. This chain links TRBV5-8 with TRBJ2-4; D uncertain. Germline V gene data show CDR1 as SGHTS and CDR2 as YDEGEE. The ends were cut back, 3 bases at V and 2 bases at J, with 12 bases in the middle. The CDR3 totals 15 residues. The chain's CDR3 is CASSYTRPTKNIQYF. CDR3 coding DNA: TGTGCCAGCAGCTATACTCGGCCGACCAAAAACATTCAGTACTTC.

This clonotype was counted only a few times. This sequence joins TRBV15 and TRBJ2-7; D gene unclear. The V gene lost 0 bases and the J gene lost 2 bases, with 5 bases spanning the gap. CDR1 is LNHNV, CDR2 YYDKDF, per germline (reference sequence). The CDR3 runs 13 residues. For the CDR3, the DNA is TGTGCCACCAGCAGAGATCTAGCCTACGAGCAGTACTTC. It specifies CATSRDLAYEQYF. Based on the CDR3 plus reference TRBV15 and TRBJ2-7, the full variable domain is DAMVIQNPRYQVTQFGKPVTLSCSQTLNHNVMYWYQQKSSQAPKLLFHYYDKDFNNEADTPDNFQSRRPNTSFCFLDIRSPGLGDTAMYLCATSRDLAYEQYFGPGTRLTVT.

This clonotype was counted only a few times. V is TRBV29-1 and J is TRBJ2-1; 8 nucleotides match TRBD1. Germline-derived CDR1 and CDR2 are SQVTM and ANQGSEA. The CDR3 is 15 amino acids. V lost 7 bases and J lost 3; bases outside the gene matches: 11. The chain's CDR3 is CSAYQGAGDYNEQFF. The CDR3 DNA reads TGCAGCGCCTATCAGGGGGCAGGGGACTACAATGAGCAGTTCTTC.

V usage is TRBV28 and J usage is TRBJ2-1; no clear D gene. Trimming shortened V by 3 bases and J by 4 bases, and 22 bases separated the two germline ends. This CDR3 has 18 residues. Germline V gene lookup returns CDR1 MDHEN and CDR2 SYDVKM. This chain's CDR3 is CASSFVWSLANQYNEQFF. CDR3 in DNA: TGTGCCAGCAGTTTCGTATGGTCGCTGGCGAATCAGTACAATGAGCAGTTCTTC.

This clonotype was seen only a few times. The chain employs TRBV4-1 and TRBJ2-1; D might be TRBD1 (5 bases). With 1 base removed from V and 3 bases from J, the gap between germline ends came to 10 bases. The CDR3 length is 15 residues. Germline values: CDR1 MGHRA, CDR2 YSYEKL. The CDR3 sequence: CASSQVDTFYNEQFF. The CDR3 bases are TGCGCCAGCAGCCAAGTGGACACCTTCTACAATGAGCAGTTCTTC.

Of note for this clonotype: The junction differs from germline at one of its ends, possibly a read error. The V gene is TRBV5-6, the J gene TRBJ1-1; D possibly corresponds to TRBD1 (6 bases). Looked up from germline, CDR1 is SGHDT and CDR2 is YYEEEE. CDR3 length equals 13 residues. CDR3 amino acids: CACSLQGITEAFF. CDR3 nucleotides: TGTGCCTGCAGCTTGCAGGGGATCACTGAAGCTTTCTTT.

This clonotype occurred a few times. Just one base apart from a much larger clone, this may be a read error. V is TRBV20-1 and J is TRBJ2-3; a possible D gene is TRBD1 (6 bases). Germline lookup yields CDR1 DFQATT and CDR2 SNEGSKA (reference sequence). The V end lost 5 bases, the J end lost 0 bases, and 15 bases lay between the germline ends. The CDR3 is 15 residues long. This CDR3 reads CSAGVTGRSTDTQYF. The CDR3 coding sequence is TGCAGTGCTGGGGTGACAGGACGAAGCACAGATACGCAGTATTTT.

Concerning this clonotype itself: This may come from a read error, since a much larger clone is one base off. The chain joins TRBV15 to TRBJ1-3; unclear D gene. Germline CDR1 and CDR2: LNHNV and YYDKDF (reference sequence). This CDR3 spans 14 amino acids. V lost 0 bases, J lost 2 bases, and 5 bases lay in between. CDR3 protein: CATSREVPGNTIYF. In DNA form, the CDR3 reads TGTGCCACCAGCAGAGAGGTCCCTGGAAACACCATATATTTT.

This clonotype was detected ten times or more. The chain is built from TRBV20-1 and TRBJ2-1, with TRBD1 matching over 8 bases. CDR3 size: 13 residues. V lost 3 bases and J lost 9; bases outside the gene matches: 7. Looked up from germline, CDR1 is DFQATT and CDR2 is SNEGSKA (reference sequence). Here the CDR3 reads CSARARGRGEQFF. The CDR3 DNA sequence: TGCAGTGCTAGGGCCAGGGGGCGCGGTGAGCAGTTCTTC.

This chain uses TRBV12-3 or TRBV12-4 with TRBJ2-5; 7 bases line up with TRBD1. The junction had 8 bases not matched to a gene; V was cut back by 2 bases and J by 5 bases. This CDR3 region has 15 residues. CDR3 sequence reads: CASSLYLGTEETQYF. The CDR3 DNA is TGTGCCAGCAGTTTATATCTAGGGACAGAGGAGACCCAGTACTTC.

As to this clonotype: A much larger clone lies a single base off, so this may be a read error. This chain joins TRBV5-1 and TRBJ1-4; D gene ambiguous. The CDR3 totals 16 residues. Germline lookup yields CDR1 SGHRS and CDR2 YFSETQ. The CDR3 DNA reads as TGCGCCAGCAGCTTGGATGGGAAGGAGGTCGATGAAAAACCGTTTTTT. Translated: CASSLDGKEVDEKPFF.